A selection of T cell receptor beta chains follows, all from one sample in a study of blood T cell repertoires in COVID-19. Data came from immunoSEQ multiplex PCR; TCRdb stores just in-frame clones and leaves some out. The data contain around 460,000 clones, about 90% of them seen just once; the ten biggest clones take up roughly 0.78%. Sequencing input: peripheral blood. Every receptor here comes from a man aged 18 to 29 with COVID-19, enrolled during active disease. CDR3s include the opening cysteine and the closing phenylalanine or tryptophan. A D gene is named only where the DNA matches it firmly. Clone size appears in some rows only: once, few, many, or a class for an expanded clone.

CDR3aa: CASSPLRSNQPQHF
CDR3nt: TGTGCCAGCAGTCCCCTTCGTTCTAATCAGCCCCAGCATTTT
j_gene: TRBJ1-5
d_gene: .
abundance: .
v_gene: TRBV27

CDR3aa: CASSQRGHEVSTGELFF
CDR3nt: TGTGCCAGCAGCCAGCGGGGCCATGAGGTTAGCACCGGGGAGCTGTTTTTT
j_gene: TRBJ2-2
d_gene: .
abundance: .
v_gene: TRBV4-2

CDR3aa: CASSQIQNTEAFF
CDR3nt: TGTGCCAGCAGCCAAATTCAGAACACTGAAGCTTTCTTT
j_gene: TRBJ1-1
d_gene: .
abundance: .
v_gene: TRBV3-1/TRBV3-2

CDR3aa: CASSPKDRDEQFF
CDR3nt: TGTGCCAGCAGTCCGAAAGACAGGGATGAGCAGTTCTTC
j_gene: TRBJ2-1
d_gene: TRBD1
abundance: .
v_gene: TRBV7-8

CDR3aa: CASSLGLALSYEQYF
CDR3nt: TGTGCCAGCAGCTTGGGACTAGCACTATCCTACGAGCAGTACTTC
j_gene: TRBJ2-7
d_gene: TRBD2
abundance: .
v_gene: TRBV5-5

CDR3aa: CASSIVNRDEQFF
CDR3nt: TGTGCCAGTAGTATAGTCAACCGGGATGAGCAGTTCTTC
j_gene: TRBJ2-1
d_gene: .
abundance: .
v_gene: TRBV19

CDR3aa: CASSPKSGGRRSYEQYF
CDR3nt: TGTGCCAGCAGCCCGAAATCCGGCGGGCGGCGTTCCTACGAGCAGTACTTC
j_gene: TRBJ2-7
d_gene: .
abundance: .
v_gene: TRBV5-4

CDR3aa: CASSQVWTGGNEQYF
CDR3nt: TGCGCCAGCAGCCAAGTGTGGACAGGGGGCAACGAGCAGTACTTC
j_gene: TRBJ2-7
d_gene: TRBD1
abundance: .
v_gene: TRBV4-1

CDR3aa: CASRVEGEQYF
CDR3nt: TGTGCCAGCAGGGTTGAGGGCGAGCAGTACTTC
j_gene: TRBJ2-7
d_gene: .
abundance: .
v_gene: TRBV6-5

CDR3aa: CASSLGTGNTEAFF
CDR3nt: TGTGCCAGCAGCTTAGGGACTGGGAACACTGAAGCTTTCTTT
j_gene: TRBJ1-1
d_gene: .
abundance: .
v_gene: TRBV7-9

CDR3aa: CASSESTTGWTEAFF
CDR3nt: TGTGCCAGCAGCGAATCTACGACAGGGTGGACTGAAGCTTTCTTT
j_gene: TRBJ1-1
d_gene: TRBD1
abundance: .
v_gene: TRBV28

CDR3aa: CASSSGTSGTAGELFF
CDR3nt: TGTGCCAGCAGCTCTGGGACTAGCGGGACGGCTGGGGAGCTGTTTTTT
j_gene: TRBJ2-2
d_gene: TRBD2
abundance: .
v_gene: TRBV5-4

CDR3aa: CASSRRTADNSPLHF
CDR3nt: TGTGCCAGCAGCCGGAGGACAGCTGATAATTCACCCCTCCACTTT
j_gene: TRBJ1-6
d_gene: .
abundance: .
v_gene: TRBV3-1/TRBV3-2

CDR3aa: CASSEGQGYRRANVLTF
CDR3nt: TGTGCCAGCAGCGAGGGACAGGGGTATCGTCGGGCCAACGTCCTGACTTTC
j_gene: TRBJ2-6
d_gene: TRBD1
abundance: .
v_gene: TRBV5-4

CDR3aa: CATSRDQLTEAFF
CDR3nt: TGTGCCACCAGCAGAGATCAACTCACTGAAGCTTTCTTT
j_gene: TRBJ1-1
d_gene: .
abundance: .
v_gene: TRBV15

CDR3aa: CASRAGGPVDTQYF
CDR3nt: TGTGCCAGCCGAGCGGGAGGGCCCGTAGATACGCAGTATTTT
j_gene: TRBJ2-3
d_gene: TRBD2
abundance: once
v_gene: TRBV3-1/TRBV3-2

CDR3aa: CASSDSVDTQYF
CDR3nt: TGCGCCAGCAGTGACAGTGTGGATACGCAGTATTTT
j_gene: TRBJ2-3
d_gene: .
abundance: .
v_gene: TRBV10-1

CDR3aa: CASSLVIRTSGSFIDTQYF
CDR3nt: TGTGCCAGCAGCTTAGTGATCAGGACTAGCGGGAGTTTCATAGATACGCAGTATTTT
j_gene: TRBJ2-3
d_gene: TRBD2
abundance: .
v_gene: TRBV7-9

CDR3aa: CASSPQRRAITDTQYF
CDR3nt: TGCGCCAGCAGCCCGCAGCGGAGAGCCATCACAGATACGCAGTATTTT
j_gene: TRBJ2-3
d_gene: .
abundance: .
v_gene: TRBV4-1

CDR3aa: CASRRFVVDEQFF
CDR3nt: TGTGCCAGCAGACGTTTCGTGGTAGATGAGCAGTTCTTC
j_gene: TRBJ2-1
d_gene: .
abundance: once
v_gene: TRBV7-8

CDR3aa: CASSFPGGILSGNTIYF
CDR3nt: TGTGCCAGCAGCTTTCCGGGGGGCATACTCTCTGGAAACACCATATATTTT
j_gene: TRBJ1-3
d_gene: .
abundance: .
v_gene: TRBV7-8

CDR3aa: CASGRAAGELFF
CDR3nt: TGTGCCAGCGGGAGGGCCGCCGGGGAGCTGTTTTTT
j_gene: TRBJ2-2
d_gene: TRBD2
abundance: .
v_gene: TRBV2

CDR3aa: CAVSGGWLNYEQYF
CDR3nt: TGTGCCGTCTCGGGGGGCTGGCTAAACTACGAGCAGTACTTC
j_gene: TRBJ2-7
d_gene: .
abundance: .
v_gene: TRBV10-3

CDR3aa: CASSPREGVPETQYF
CDR3nt: TGTGCTAGCAGCCCCAGGGAGGGGGTCCCAGAGACCCAGTACTTC
j_gene: TRBJ2-5
d_gene: .
abundance: .
v_gene: TRBV7-7

CDR3aa: CASRGTGIYEQYF
CDR3nt: TGTGCCAGCCGAGGGACAGGGATCTACGAGCAGTACTTC
j_gene: TRBJ2-7
d_gene: TRBD1
abundance: .
v_gene: TRBV7-9

CDR3aa: CASSPPGSTGELFF
CDR3nt: TGTGCCAGCAGCCCGCCAGGCTCAACCGGGGAGCTGTTTTTT
j_gene: TRBJ2-2
d_gene: .
abundance: .
v_gene: TRBV5-4

CDR3aa: CATSRAGQRLFF
CDR3nt: TGTGCCACCAGCAGAGCCGGCCAGCGTCTGTTCTTC
j_gene: TRBJ2-1
d_gene: .
abundance: .
v_gene: TRBV15